This entry lists 19 T cell receptor beta chains sequenced from one sample in a study of T and B cells in COVID-19 patients. Multiplex PCR with BIOMED2 TRB-A/B primer pools amplified TRB rearrangements. Each CDR3 protein gets one entry after TCRdb re-called the multiplex PCR reads with MiXCR. The data show more than 9,000 distinct CDR3 sequences, with over 25% seen just once and around an eighth held by the top ten. Blood genomic DNA input for TRB amplification was about 250-550 ng. The sample comprised blood. The origin of the receptors is a human donor with active COVID-19.

By proportion, this clonotype is medium-sized. The rearrangement links TRBV6-5 to TRBJ2-1; no clear D gene. There are 12 residues in the CDR3. Germline CDR1 reads MNHEY; CDR2 reads SVGAGI. V lost 4 bases and J 12 bases, leaving 13 bases between the germline ends. CDR3 bases: TGTGCCAGCAGTTCCGTGTTGGGGTTGCAGTTCTTC. As protein: CASSSVLGLQFF.

In this sample, this clonotype is medium-sized (0.01 to 0.1%). The rearrangement uses TRBV27 and TRBJ2-1, with TRBD1 matching over 8 bases. This CDR3 is built from 16 residues. V trimming: 5 bases; J trimming: 9 bases; junction bases outside the gene matches: 15. Germline V lookup: CDR1 MNHEY, CDR2 SMNVEV (reference sequence). This CDR3 is CASSHGQGRLQGEQFF. DNA for the CDR3: TGTGCCAGCAGTCACGGACAGGGTCGTCTACAAGGTGAGCAGTTCTTC.

J is TRBJ1-1 and V is TRBV7-9; D perhaps matches TRBD1 (6 bases). CDR3 length: 11 amino acids. Trimming cost V 5 bases and J 14 bases, with 15 bases left between them. The germline V gene encodes CDR1 SEHNR and CDR2 FQNEAQ (reference sequence). CDR3 region: CASSRQGGMFF. The CDR3, as DNA: TGTGCCAGCAGCCGCCAAGGGGGTATGTTCTTT.

This clonotype is medium-sized. V gene TRBV6-5 combines with J gene TRBJ2-5, with TRBD1 matching 8 bases. The length of the CDR3 is 14 residues. With 8 bases clipped from V and 2 bases from J, the junction kept 7 bases outside the gene matches. The germline V gene encodes CDR1 MNHEY and CDR2 SVGAGI. The CDR3 loop reads CASDRTGSQETQYF. The DNA for the CDR3 is TGTGCCAGCGATAGGACAGGGTCTCAAGAGACCCAGTACTTC.

The chain links TRBV4-3 to TRBJ2-5; D not certain. V was trimmed by 4 bases and J by 5 bases, leaving 14 bases between them. The CDR3 loop spans 14 amino acids. Per the germline V gene, CDR1 is LGHNA and CDR2 is YSLEER. DNA of the CDR3: TGCGCCAGCAGCCCTACGGCTACATCGGAGACCCAGTACTTC. Its protein is CASSPTATSETQYF.

This clonotype was detected once. This sequence joins TRBV6-1 and TRBJ1-1, with D possibly matching TRBD1 (5 bases). CDR3 length: 14 residues. Germline CDR1 reads MNHNS; CDR2 reads SASEGT. The V gene lost 2 bases and the J gene lost 4 bases, with 11 bases spanning the gap. CDR3 sequence: CASSETQGRTEAFF. For the CDR3, the DNA is TGTGCCAGCAGTGAAACTCAGGGCCGCACTGAAGCTTTCTTT.

The V call is TRBV27, the J call TRBJ2-2, with a possible D match to TRBD1 (6 bases). The CDR3 has 13 residues. The germline gives CDR1 MNHEY, CDR2 SMNVEV (reference sequence). Trimming cost V 7 bases and J 4 bases, with 10 bases left between them. CDR3 sequence (DNA): TGTGCCAGCATGGGGGCCCCCACCGGGGAGCTGTTTTTT. Translation gives CASMGAPTGELFF.

The V and J genes are TRBV5-4 and TRBJ2-7; D is ambiguous. This CDR3 is 14 amino acids long. Per germline, CDR1 SGHNT and CDR2 YYREEE (reference sequence). The ends were cut back, 0 bases at V and 7 bases at J, with 14 bases in the middle. CDR3 protein: CASSLVGRLGEQYF. The CDR3 DNA follows: TGTGCCAGCAGCTTGGTAGGACGGCTGGGGGAGCAGTACTTC.

This clonotype showed up just a few times. This chain's CDR3 is CSAPRASGVGETQYF. CDR3 bases: TGCAGTGCCCCGAGGGCTAGCGGGGTTGGAGAGACCCAGTACTTC. The genes are TRBV20-1 and TRBJ2-5; 9 nucleotides line up with TRBD2. Trimming removed 6 bases from V and 4 bases from J; junction bases left unmatched: 12. Germline values: CDR1 DFQATT, CDR2 SNEGSKA (reference sequence). The CDR3 spans 15 residues.

This sequence joins TRBV20-1 and TRBJ1-4; 9 bases are shared with TRBD1. Germline CDR1 DFQATT, CDR2 SNEGSKA (reference sequence). The trim removed 1 base at V and 8 bases at J, leaving 11 bases unmatched. This CDR3 region has 16 residues. The CDR3 here is CSARGVRDRGVEKLFF. As DNA, the CDR3 is TGCAGTGCTAGAGGGGTCCGAGACAGGGGGGTAGAAAAACTGTTTTTT.

The J gene is TRBJ1-2, the V gene TRBV6-2 or TRBV6-3; D not certain. V gave up 2 bases and J gave up 4 bases, with 11 bases separating them. Germline-derived CDR1 and CDR2 are MNHEY and SVGEGT. The CDR3 runs 14 residues. The CDR3 loop is CASSYTDRSYGYTF. The CDR3 DNA reads TGTGCCAGCAGTTACACGGACCGTAGCTATGGCTACACCTTC.

The rearrangement uses TRBV27 and TRBJ2-2, with D possibly matching TRBD2 (6 bases). V lost 3 bases and J 7 bases, leaving 18 bases between the germline ends. Per the germline V gene, CDR1 is MNHEY and CDR2 is SMNVEV (reference sequence). CDR3 length: 16 residues. The CDR3 is CASSLGRFGVGGELFF. CDR3 coding DNA: TGTGCCAGCAGTTTGGGGAGGTTCGGGGTGGGCGGGGAGCTGTTTTTT.

This clonotype was observed a few times. The rearrangement joins TRBV18 to TRBJ2-7, with TRBD1 identical over 8 bases. V lost 1 base, J lost 2 bases, and 4 bases stayed unmatched. Germline V gene sequence: CDR1 KGHSH, CDR2 LQKENI. The CDR3 loop spans 15 amino acids. The DNA for the CDR3 is TGTGCCAGCTCACCACAAGGGACAGGACCCTACGAGCAGTACTTC. It yields the protein CASSPQGTGPYEQYF.

This CDR3 reads CSARTSGGLDEQFF. CDR3 coding DNA: TGCAGTGCTAGAACTAGCGGGGGCTTGGATGAGCAGTTCTTC. The chain uses TRBV20-1 and TRBJ2-1, with 11 positions matching TRBD2. Germline V gives CDR1 DFQATT, CDR2 SNEGSKA (reference sequence). J gave up 8 bases and V 2 bases, and 5 bases lay outside the gene matches. This CDR3 spans 14 amino acids.

This clonotype qualifies as medium-sized (0.01 to 0.1%). Here the CDR3 reads CASGTGGHSGANVLTF. The CDR3 region has the DNA TGTGCCAGCGGGACAGGGGGCCACTCTGGGGCCAACGTCCTGACTTTC. The chain joins TRBV6-2 or TRBV6-3 to TRBJ2-6, with 12 bases fitting TRBD1. J gave up 0 bases and V 8 bases, and 2 bases lay outside the gene matches. From germline, CDR1 is MNHEY and CDR2 SVGEGT. This CDR3 is 16 amino acids long.

The chain employs TRBV19 and TRBJ1-5, with D uncertain. Trimming shortened V by 3 bases and J by 0 bases, and 9 bases separated the two germline ends. The CDR3 contains 15 residues. In germline, CDR1 is LNHDA, CDR2 SQIVND (reference sequence). CDR3 in DNA: TGTGCCAGTAGTATTTCGGGAAATAGCAATCAGCCCCAGCATTTT. Translated, it gives CASSISGNSNQPQHF.

The V gene is TRBV6-1, the J gene TRBJ1-5, with unresolved D. Per germline, CDR1 MNHNS and CDR2 SASEGT. Trimming took 5 bases from V and 3 from J, leaving 8 bases between them. The length of the CDR3 is 13 residues. DNA for the CDR3: TGTGCCAGCAGTTACTCGAACAATCAGCCCCAGCATTTT. Encoded protein: CASSYSNNQPQHF.

This clonotype was seen more than once but under ten times. This sequence joins TRBV6-5 and TRBJ2-7; the match to TRBD1 covers 8 bases. The CDR3 is made up of 15 amino acids. Trimming cost V 7 bases and J 9 bases; bases outside gene matches: 17. The V gene's germline CDR1 is MNHEY and CDR2 SVGAGI. CDR3 coding DNA: TGTGCCAGCAAAGGGGTTCAGGGGGCCGAATCCCCGCAGTACTTC. Its protein is CASKGVQGAESPQYF.

This clonotype is labeled as medium-sized. The chain recombines TRBV19 with TRBJ1-1; D perhaps matches TRBD1 (6 bases). Trimming stripped 4 bases from V and 0 bases from J, with 12 bases between. This CDR3 has 15 amino acids. From germline, CDR1 is LNHDA and CDR2 SQIVND (reference sequence). The CDR3 nucleotides read TGTGCCAGTAGTACCCGGGCAGGGGTGAACACTGAAGCTTTCTTT. This gives the protein CASSTRAGVNTEAFF.